This record looks at one T cell receptor (beta chain) sequence and its context. With ipilimumab providing CTLA-4 blockade, focal radiation was administered to patients who had chemo-refractory metastatic non-small-cell lung cancer. This sample was included in a study of radiotherapy plus CTLA-4 blockade in lung cancer. Study-wide context: Objective response rate was around 20%; disease control rate, 25% to 35%.

The data were produced by immunoSEQ multiplex PCR, yet TCRdb's version contains in-frame clones alone and is incomplete. Of approximately 73,000 clones in the sample, 80% to 90% were seen once. The CDR3 loop spans 16 amino acids. Germline V gene sequence: CDR1 SGHRS, CDR2 YFSETQ. V lost 3 bases, J lost 6 bases, and 19 bases lay in between. Sample: peripheral blood, taken from a patient treated with radiotherapy plus ipilimumab. The TCR comes from a human donor with non-small cell lung cancer that progressed on radiotherapy plus ipilimumab. The V and J genes are TRBV5-1 and TRBJ2-1; D remains ambiguous. The CDR3 DNA follows: TGCGCCAGCAGCTCCCGCCTCTCGTTGGCTAGCAATGAGCAGTTCTTC. Translating it yields CASSSRLSLASNEQFF. Drawing the rest from reference TRBV5-1 and TRBJ2-1, the complete variable domain is KAGVTQTPRYLIKTRGQQVTLSCSPISGHRSVSWYQQTPGQGLQFLFEYFSETQRNKGNFPGRFSGRQFSNSRSEMNVSTLELGDSALYLCASSSRLSLASNEQFFGPGTRLTVL.